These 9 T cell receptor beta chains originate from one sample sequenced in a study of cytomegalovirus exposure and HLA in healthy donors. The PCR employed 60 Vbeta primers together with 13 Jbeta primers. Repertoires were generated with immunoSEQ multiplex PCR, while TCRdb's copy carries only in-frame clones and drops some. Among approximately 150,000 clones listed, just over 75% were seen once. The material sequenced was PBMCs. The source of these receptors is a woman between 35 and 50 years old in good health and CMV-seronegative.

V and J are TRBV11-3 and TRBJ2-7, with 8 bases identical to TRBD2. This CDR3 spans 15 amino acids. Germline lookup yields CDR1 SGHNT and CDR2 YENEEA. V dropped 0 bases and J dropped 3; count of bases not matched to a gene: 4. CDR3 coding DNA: TGTGCCAGCAGCTTAGAACTAGCGGAGATCTACGAGCAGTACTTC. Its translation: CASSLELAEIYEQYF.

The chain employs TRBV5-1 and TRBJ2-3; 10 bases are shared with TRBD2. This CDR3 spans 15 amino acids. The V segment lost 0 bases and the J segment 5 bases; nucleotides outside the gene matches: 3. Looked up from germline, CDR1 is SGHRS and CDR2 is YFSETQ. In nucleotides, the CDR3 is TGCGCCAGCAGCTTGGAGCGGGAGGGCCTAGATACGCAGTATTTT. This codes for CASSLEREGLDTQYF.

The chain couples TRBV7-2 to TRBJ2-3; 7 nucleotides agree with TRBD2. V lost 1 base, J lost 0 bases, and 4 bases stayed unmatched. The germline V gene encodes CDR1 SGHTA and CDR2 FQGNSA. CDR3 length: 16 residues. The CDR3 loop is CASSLVAAGSTDTQYF. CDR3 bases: TGTGCCAGCAGCTTAGTAGCAGCGGGGAGCACAGATACGCAGTATTTT.

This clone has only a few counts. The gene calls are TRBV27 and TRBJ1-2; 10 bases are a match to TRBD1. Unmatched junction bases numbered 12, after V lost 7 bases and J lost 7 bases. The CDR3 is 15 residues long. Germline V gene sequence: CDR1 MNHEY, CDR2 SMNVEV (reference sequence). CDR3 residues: CASTLSGTGVGGYTF. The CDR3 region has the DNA TGTGCCAGCACCCTGTCCGGGACAGGGGTCGGTGGCTACACCTTC.

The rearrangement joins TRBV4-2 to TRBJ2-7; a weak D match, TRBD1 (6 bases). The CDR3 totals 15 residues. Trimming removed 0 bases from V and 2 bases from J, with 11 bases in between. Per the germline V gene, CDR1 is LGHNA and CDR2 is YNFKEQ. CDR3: CASSQEGTGPYEQYF. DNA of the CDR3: TGTGCCAGCAGCCAAGAGGGCACAGGGCCCTACGAGCAGTACTTC.

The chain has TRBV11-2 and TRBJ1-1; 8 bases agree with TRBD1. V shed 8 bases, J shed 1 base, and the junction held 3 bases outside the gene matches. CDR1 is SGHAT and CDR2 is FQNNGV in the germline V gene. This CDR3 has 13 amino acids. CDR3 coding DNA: TGTGCCAGCCGACAGGGGTCGAACACTGAAGCTTTCTTT. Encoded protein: CASRQGSNTEAFF.

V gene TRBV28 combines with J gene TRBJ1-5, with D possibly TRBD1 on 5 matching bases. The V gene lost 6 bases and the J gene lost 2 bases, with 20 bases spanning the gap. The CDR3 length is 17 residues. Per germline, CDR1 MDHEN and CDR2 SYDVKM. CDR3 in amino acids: CASSYRAGPRGNQPQHF. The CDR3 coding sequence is TGTGCCAGCAGCTATAGGGCGGGACCCCGGGGCAATCAGCCCCAGCATTTT.

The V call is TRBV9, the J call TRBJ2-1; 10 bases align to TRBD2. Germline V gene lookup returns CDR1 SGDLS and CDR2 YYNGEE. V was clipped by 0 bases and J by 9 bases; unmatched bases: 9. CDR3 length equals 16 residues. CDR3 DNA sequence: TGTGCCAGCAGCGTAGCAGCGGGAGGGCTGTATGGTGAGCAGTTCTTC. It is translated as CASSVAAGGLYGEQFF.

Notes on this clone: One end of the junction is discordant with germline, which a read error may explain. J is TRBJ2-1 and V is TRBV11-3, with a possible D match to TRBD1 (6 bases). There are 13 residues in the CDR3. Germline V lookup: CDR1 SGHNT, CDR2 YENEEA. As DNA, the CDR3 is TGTGCCAGCAGCTTAATCGTCCAGGACAGTCTAGTCTTC. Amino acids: CASSLIVQDSLVF.